Presented here are 23 T cell receptor beta chains from one specimen sequenced in a study of identical twins. MiXCR, applied by TCRdb to the 5' RACE reads, yields one record per CDR3 protein. The repertoire holds fewer than 900,000 distinct CDR3 sequences, with 20% to 25% as singletons. The sample was also linked to a second study, of T cells expressing NK-cell markers.

The sample taken for sequencing was PBMCs. The origin of the receptors is a woman under 30 in good health.

This chain uses TRBV7-9 with TRBJ1-2; TRBD1 aligns across 8 bases. Per germline, CDR1 SEHNR and CDR2 FQNEAQ (reference sequence). With V trimmed by 5 bases and J by 4 bases, 6 bases remained unmatched. This CDR3 comprises 14 residues. CDR3 DNA sequence: TGTGCCAGCAGCACCGGGACAGGTTCCTATGGCTACACCTTC. It codes for CASSTGTGSYGYTF.

This clonotype has only a few counts. This sequence joins TRBV5-1 and TRBJ2-3, with 11 nucleotides matching TRBD2. V was pared by 4 bases and J by 4 bases, with 5 bases of the junction left unmatched. The CDR3 has 15 residues. Germline lookup yields CDR1 SGHRS and CDR2 YFSETQ. The CDR3 is CASSTIAGGPDTQYF. In DNA form, the CDR3 reads TGCGCCAGCAGCACGATAGCGGGAGGGCCAGATACGCAGTATTTT.

This clonotype showed up just a few times. The chain links TRBV18 to TRBJ2-3; maybe TRBD2 (5 bases). The V gene lost 3 bases and the J gene lost 14 bases, with 18 bases spanning the gap. The germline gives CDR1 KGHSH, CDR2 LQKENI. CDR3 size: 13 residues. DNA of the CDR3: TGTGCCAGCTCACCGGAACCGATGGACTCGGCGTATTTT. As protein: CASSPEPMDSAYF.

This clonotype was detected many times. The chain joins TRBV20-1 to TRBJ2-5; 7 nucleotides line up with TRBD1. Germline lookup yields CDR1 DFQATT and CDR2 SNEGSKA (reference sequence). CDR3 length equals 15 residues. Trimming at V came to 3 bases and at J to 1 base, leaving 8 bases not matched to a gene. The CDR3 spells CSASSPGTVQETQYF. Written as DNA, the CDR3 is TGCAGTGCTAGCAGCCCGGGGACAGTCCAAGAGACCCAGTACTTC.

This clonotype was recorded many times. This rearrangement joins TRBV7-2 to TRBJ2-3; D gene uncertain. Per germline, CDR1 SGHTA and CDR2 FQGNSA. V lost 5 bases and J 4 bases, leaving 13 bases between the germline ends. The CDR3 is 14 amino acids. The CDR3 DNA follows: TGTGCCAGCAGCCCCCACGTTGGGGCAGATACGCAGTATTTT. It translates to CASSPHVGADTQYF.

This clonotype came up a few times. The chain employs TRBV15 and TRBJ2-7; D not certain. V was pared by 1 base and J by 4 bases, with 11 bases between. This CDR3 is built from 14 residues. Germline CDR1 reads LNHNV; CDR2 reads YYDKDF (reference sequence). The CDR3 sequence: CATSRGSSGYEQYF. CDR3 nucleotide sequence: TGTGCCACCAGCAGAGGTAGCTCCGGGTACGAGCAGTACTTC.

V is TRBV7-9 and J is TRBJ1-2; D gene unclear. Per the germline V gene, CDR1 is SEHNR and CDR2 is FQNEAQ (reference sequence). Trimming took off 1 base at V and 6 bases at J, with 6 bases between the two ends. The CDR3 is 12 residues long. In nucleotides, the CDR3 is TGTGCCAGCAGCTTAGAAACTGATGGCTACACCTTC. It encodes CASSLETDGYTF.

The chain recombines TRBV10-3 with TRBJ2-1; TRBD2 matches 9 bases. With V trimmed by 10 bases and J by 9 bases, 19 bases remained unmatched. Germline assignment: CDR1 ENHRY and CDR2 SYGVKD. The CDR3 contains 16 residues. The CDR3 coding sequence is TGTGCCACCAAGGGGTCGGCGGCTAGCGGGATTTCTGAGCAGTTCTTC. Translation: CATKGSAASGISEQFF.

This clonotype was recorded at least ten times. This chain connects TRBV9 to TRBJ2-7, with 11 bases that match TRBD2. Germline V gives CDR1 SGDLS, CDR2 YYNGEE. Unmatched junction bases numbered 2, after V lost 6 bases and J lost 3 bases. The CDR3 totals 13 residues. In DNA form, the CDR3 reads TGTGCCAGCACTAGCGGGGGGATCTACGAGCAGTACTTC. It specifies CASTSGGIYEQYF. The full variable domain, its missing parts supplied by reference TRBV9 and TRBJ2-7, is DSGVTQTPKHLITATGQRVTLRCSPRSGDLSVYWYQQSLDQGLQFLIQYYNGEERAKGNILERFSAQQFPDLHSELNLSSLELGDSALYFCASTSGGIYEQYFGPGTRLTVT.

This rearrangement joins TRBV5-6 to TRBJ2-5; D is perhaps TRBD1 (5 bases). The germline V gene encodes CDR1 SGHDT and CDR2 YYEEEE. CDR3 length: 15 residues. V lost 5 bases and J 4 bases, leaving 18 bases between the germline ends. This CDR3 is CASSPPPGSTETQYF. CDR3 nucleotides: TGTGCCAGCAGTCCGCCACCAGGGTCCACAGAGACCCAGTACTTC.

The V gene is TRBV15, the J gene TRBJ2-3, with 12 bases lining up with TRBD2. The germline CDR1 and CDR2 sequences are LNHNV and YYDKDF (reference sequence). The CDR3 extends over 16 amino acids. Trimming at V came to 4 bases and at J to 5 bases, leaving 7 bases not matched to a gene. The CDR3 protein is CATSKNLAGGQDTQYF. In nucleotides, the CDR3 is TGTGCCACCAGCAAGAACCTAGCGGGGGGGCAAGATACGCAGTATTTT.

This clonotype came up a few times. The chain employs TRBV7-2 and TRBJ2-3; D possibly uses TRBD1 or TRBD2 (6 bases each). V was shortened by 1 base and J by 7 bases, with 12 bases between the two germline ends. The length of the CDR3 is 14 residues. The V gene's germline CDR1 is SGHTA and CDR2 FQGNSA. CDR3 DNA: TGTGCCAGCAGCTTAGATCCGGGGGCAAATACGCAGTATTTT. The encoded protein is CASSLDPGANTQYF.

Only a few counts were recorded for this clonotype. This chain links TRBV10-3 with TRBJ1-2, with 12 bases matching TRBD1. The CDR3 sequence is 17 residues long. V was pared by 4 bases and J by 3 bases, with 9 bases of the junction left unmatched. Germline V CDR1 and CDR2: ENHRY, SYGVKD. Here the CDR3 reads CAISVVGQGASDYGYTF. In DNA form, the CDR3 reads TGTGCCATCAGTGTAGTGGGACAGGGGGCGTCGGACTATGGCTACACCTTC.

This clonotype turned up a few times. This chain links TRBV5-1 with TRBJ2-3; 7 nucleotides agree with TRBD1. The CDR3 runs 14 residues. Germline lookup yields CDR1 SGHRS and CDR2 YFSETQ. J lost 7 bases, V lost 6 bases, and 11 bases had no gene match. CDR3 amino acids: CASIDRADRNTQYF. The CDR3 DNA follows: TGCGCCAGCATAGACAGGGCGGATCGGAATACGCAGTATTTT. Based on the CDR3 plus reference TRBV5-1 and TRBJ2-3, the full variable domain is KAGVTQTPRYLIKTRGQQVTLSCSPISGHRSVSWYQQTPGQGLQFLFEYFSETQRNKGNFPGRFSGRQFSNSRSEMNVSTLELGDSALYLCASIDRADRNTQYFGPGTRLTVL.

This chain links TRBV7-9 with TRBJ2-1; perhaps TRBD1 as D (5 bases). The CDR3 extends over 15 amino acids. The V gene's germline CDR1 is SEHNR and CDR2 FQNEAQ (reference sequence). V was shortened by 5 bases and J by 3 bases, with 14 bases between the two germline ends. CDR3 in amino acids: CASSRVTVNYNEQFF. The CDR3 DNA reads TGTGCCAGCAGCCGGGTGACAGTTAACTACAATGAGCAGTTCTTC.

This chain connects TRBV12-5 to TRBJ2-7; 7 bases align to TRBD1. The germline CDR1 and CDR2 sequences are LGHNT and FRNRAP. This CDR3 is 14 amino acids long. V trimming: 2 bases; J trimming: 4 bases; junction bases outside the gene matches: 5. The CDR3 loop is CASGLRQGQYEQYF. As DNA, the CDR3 is TGTGCTAGTGGTTTGAGACAGGGTCAGTACGAGCAGTACTTC.

The chain is built from TRBV20-1 and TRBJ1-3; D is uncertain. Per germline, CDR1 DFQATT and CDR2 SNEGSKA (reference sequence). The CDR3 sequence is 11 residues long. The V end lost 7 bases, the J end lost 0 bases, and 4 bases lay between the germline ends. The DNA of the CDR3 is TGCAGTGTTTACTCTGGAAACACCATATATTTT. This encodes CSVYSGNTIYF.

This clonotype was detected only a few times. The chain combines TRBV20-1 with TRBJ2-1, with 12 bases identical to TRBD2. This CDR3 is 17 amino acids long. In germline, CDR1 is DFQATT, CDR2 SNEGSKA (reference sequence). The J segment lost 4 bases and the V segment lost 5 bases, leaving 12 bases of the junction unmatched. The CDR3 sequence is CSALVGSGTSGYNEQFF. CDR3 DNA sequence: TGCAGTGCTTTGGTGGGCTCTGGGACTAGCGGGTACAATGAGCAGTTCTTC.

V usage is TRBV6-6 and J usage is TRBJ2-5, with TRBD1 matching 7 bases. Germline loops: CDR1 MNHNY, CDR2 SVGAGI (reference sequence). Losses at the gene ends were 4 bases for V and 6 bases for J; bases not matched to a gene: 5. This CDR3 is built from 13 residues. The CDR3 DNA sequence: TGTGCCAGCAGTTTAAACAGGGGTCAGACCCAGTACTTC. This gives the protein CASSLNRGQTQYF.

This clonotype has a handful of counts. V is TRBV7-3 and J is TRBJ2-2, with 9 bases matching TRBD1. The trim removed 5 bases at V and 3 bases at J, leaving 10 bases unmatched. The CDR3 length is 17 residues. The germline CDR1 and CDR2 sequences are SGHTA and FQGTGA. The CDR3 loop reads CASSHPTGGFDTGELFF. Written as DNA, the CDR3 is TGTGCCAGCAGCCACCCGACAGGGGGATTCGACACCGGGGAGCTGTTTTTT.

This clonotype was recorded a few times. This chain joins TRBV6-2 or TRBV6-3 and TRBJ1-5; 10 bases are a match to TRBD1. This CDR3 contains 15 residues. After removal of 2 bases from V and 6 bases from J, the junction contained 4 bases not matched to a gene. Germline loops: CDR1 MNHEY, CDR2 SVGEGT. The CDR3 sequence is CASSYRTGGIQPQHF. The CDR3, as DNA: TGTGCCAGCAGTTACCGGACAGGGGGTATTCAGCCCCAGCATTTT.

This clonotype showed up just a few times. V usage is TRBV5-8 and J usage is TRBJ2-1; possibly TRBD2 for D (5 bases). Trimming pared 4 bases from V and 10 bases from J, leaving 21 bases between. This CDR3 contains 15 residues. The germline CDR1 and CDR2 sequences are SGHTS and YDEGEE. The CDR3 sequence: CASSRGERAWGEQFF. DNA for the CDR3: TGTGCCAGCAGCCGGGGAGAACGGGCTTGGGGAGAGCAGTTCTTC.

This clonotype was seen a few times. The V call is TRBV27, the J call TRBJ1-4; D is possibly TRBD1 (5 bases). This CDR3 comprises 16 residues. The germline V gene has CDR1 MNHEY and CDR2 SMNVEV (reference sequence). V was shortened by 3 bases and J by 2 bases, with 13 bases between the two germline ends. CDR3 protein: CASSLTTANTNEKLFF. As DNA, the CDR3 is TGTGCCAGCAGTTTGACGACAGCAAATACTAATGAAAAACTGTTTTTT.